Listed below are T cell receptor beta chains from one sample, sequenced in a study of T cells in Graves' hyperthyroidism and ophthalmopathy. MiXCR, run by TCRdb on the multiplex PCR reads, gives a single entry per CDR3 protein. The profile shows hundreds of thousands of distinct CDR3 sequences, 22% of them singletons. Sequenced sample: blood. Receptors originate from a young man with Graves' ophthalmopathy. The CDR3 runs from the conserved cysteine through the conserved F or W. The D gene is left open where the match is weak. Size is stated for part of the rows, as once, few or many counts, or as a class when the clone is expanded.

clone_size j_call v_call d_call cdr3_length cdr3_aa cdr3_nt
- TRBJ2-5 TRBV7-3 - 13 CASSAGTQETQYF TGTGCCAGCAGCGCCGGGACACAAGAGACCCAGTACTTC
- TRBJ2-7 TRBV20-1 - 15 CSARDYETSSYEQYF TGCAGTGCTAGAGATTATGAAACTAGCTCCTACGAGCAGTACTTC
many TRBJ1-5 TRBV2 - 14 CASSGSDTVQPQHF TGTGCCAGCAGCGGCAGTGATACAGTTCAGCCCCAGCATTTT
- TRBJ2-7 TRBV11-3 TRBD1 15 CASSQEGGQGYEQYF TGTGCCAGCAGCCAAGAGGGGGGACAGGGATACGAGCAGTACTTC
- TRBJ1-5 TRBV4-3 - 19 CASSQDILDRTRHNQPQHF TGCGCCAGCAGCCAAGATATCTTAGATCGGACAAGACACAATCAGCCCCAGCATTTT
- TRBJ2-7 TRBV6-1 - 13 CASSSRRPGEQYF TGTGCCAGCAGTTCCCGGCGTCCGGGGGAGCAGTACTTC
few TRBJ2-1 TRBV6-1 TRBD2 17 CASSFHPLTSGRGGQFF TGTGCCAGCAGTTTCCACCCGTTGACTAGCGGGAGGGGGGGGCAGTTCTTC
- TRBJ1-2 TRBV19 - 13 CASSMGPGYGYTF TGTGCCAGTAGTATGGGACCGGGGTATGGCTACACCTTC
- TRBJ2-1 TRBV27 TRBD2 16 CASKSASGSSYNEQFF TGTGCCAGCAAATCCGCTAGCGGGAGCTCCTACAATGAGCAGTTCTTC
many TRBJ2-3 TRBV2 - 15 CASSGDRTGTDTQYF TGTGCCAGCAGTGGAGACAGGACTGGAACAGATACGCAGTATTTT
many TRBJ2-2 TRBV28 - 15 CASSLSDHGTGELFF TGTGCCAGCAGTTTAAGCGACCACGGCACCGGGGAGCTGTTTTTT
few TRBJ1-1 TRBV25-1 TRBD1 14 CASSEGQGALQAFF TGTGCCAGCAGTGAGGGACAGGGCGCGCTTCAAGCTTTCTTT
few TRBJ1-4 TRBV20-1 - 14 CSAPNRANNEKLFF TGCAGTGCGCCTAACAGGGCCAATAATGAAAAACTGTTTTTT
few TRBJ2-3 TRBV28 - 13 CASSRVGLDTQYF TGTGCCAGCAGCAGGGTGGGATTAGATACGCAGTATTTT
many TRBJ2-5 TRBV11-2 - 14 CASSLVGPKETQYF TGTGCCAGCAGCTTAGTCGGCCCCAAAGAGACCCAGTACTTC
- TRBJ2-1 TRBV12-3/TRBV12-4 - 11 CASSFTHEQFF TGTGCCAGCAGTTTTACCCATGAGCAGTTCTTC
few TRBJ2-3 TRBV27 TRBD1 15 CASAFTGARTDTQYF TGTGCCAGCGCCTTCACAGGGGCGCGGACAGATACGCAGTATTTT
many TRBJ1-1 TRBV28 - 16 CASPPNGHAPNTEAFF TGTGCCAGCCCCCCGAACGGCCACGCACCGAACACTGAAGCTTTCTTT
- TRBJ1-4 TRBV19 - 15 CASSSYGRDGGKLFF TGTGCCAGTAGTTCCTATGGCAGGGATGGAGGAAAACTGTTTTTT
few TRBJ1-1 TRBV12-3/TRBV12-4 - 13 CASSSRELPEAFF TGTGCCAGCAGCTCCAGGGAGTTGCCTGAAGCTTTCTTT
few TRBJ2-6 TRBV30 TRBD1 15 CAWSGGTGYANVLTF TGTGCCTGGAGTGGCGGGACAGGGTACGCCAACGTCCTGACTTTC
- TRBJ1-1 TRBV27 TRBD1 15 CASSIDRGLLPEAFF TGTGCCAGCAGTATAGACAGGGGGCTGCTTCCTGAAGCTTTCTTT
- TRBJ1-4 TRBV2 - 11 CASNQRVELFF TGTGCCAGCAATCAGAGGGTGGAACTGTTTTTT
- TRBJ1-5 TRBV5-1 - 14 CASSLGGGNRPQHF TGCGCCAGCAGCTTGGGGGGGGGCAATCGGCCCCAGCATTTT
- TRBJ2-6 TRBV19 - 18 CAGGPGLSVNSGANVLTF TGTGCCGGGGGCCCGGGGCTTAGCGTAAATTCTGGGGCCAACGTCCTGACTTTC